These 27 T cell receptor beta chains were all obtained from the same sample, sequenced in a study of T-cell reconstitution after alpha-beta-depleted transplantation in children. During its preparation, the TCRbeta library received unique molecular identifiers. TCRdb used MiXCR to reprocess the PCR reads, holding one entry per CDR3 protein. The table shows a few hundred thousand distinct CDR3 sequences, with 20% to 30% occurring only once. Sequencing used PBMCs, obtained before TCRalphabeta/CD19-depleted stem cell transplant. The origin of the receptors is a boy under two years old with Wiskott-Aldrich syndrome, due to receive a stem cell transplant.

Only a few counts were recorded for this clonotype. The V gene is TRBV12-3 or TRBV12-4, the J gene TRBJ1-1; D ambiguous. This CDR3 spans 13 amino acids. V was pared by 5 bases and J by 1 base, with 8 bases between. The CDR3 spells CASSRSGNTEAFF. The CDR3 nucleotides read TGTGCCAGCAGTCGCTCAGGGAACACTGAAGCTTTCTTT.

The chain employs TRBV5-1 and TRBJ1-5, with 9 bases identical to TRBD1. Germline assignment: CDR1 SGHRS and CDR2 YFSETQ. The CDR3 length is 16 residues. V lost 4 bases and J lost 0; bases outside the gene matches: 5. The CDR3 bases are TGCGCCAGCAGCACCGGGGACAGGGCTAGCAATCAGCCCCAGCATTTT. Translated: CASSTGDRASNQPQHF.

This clonotype was picked up a small number of times. The chain joins TRBV5-1 to TRBJ1-2; no clear D gene. Trimming cost V 0 bases and J 3 bases, with 9 bases left between them. Germline V CDR1 and CDR2: SGHRS, YFSETQ. The CDR3 has 14 amino acids. In DNA form, the CDR3 reads TGCGCCAGCAGCTTGGAGGCGGTATACTATGGCTACACCTTC. This codes for CASSLEAVYYGYTF.

The gene calls are TRBV5-1 and TRBJ2-1; TRBD2 agrees at 12 bases. V shed 3 bases and J 0 bases; nucleotides not matched to a gene: 1. The CDR3 contains 16 residues. The germline gives CDR1 SGHRS, CDR2 YFSETQ. CDR3 loop: CASSWTSGISYNEQFF. In DNA, the CDR3 is TGCGCCAGCAGCTGGACTAGCGGGATCTCCTACAATGAGCAGTTCTTC.

This clonotype was picked up a small number of times. The V call is TRBV18, the J call TRBJ2-7; TRBD1 matches at 8 bases. The CDR3 runs to 16 residues. Per germline, CDR1 KGHSH and CDR2 LQKENI. V trimming: 2 bases; J trimming: 2 bases; junction bases outside the gene matches: 8. CDR3 sequence reads: CASSPGSGTGPYEQYF. Here the CDR3 DNA reads TGTGCCAGCTCACCAGGTAGTGGGACAGGACCCTACGAGCAGTACTTC.

V usage is TRBV30 and J usage is TRBJ2-7; 8 nucleotides agree with TRBD1. Germline V gene lookup returns CDR1 GTSNPN and CDR2 SVGIG (reference sequence). Germline trimming cut 2 bases from V and 4 bases from J; bases unmatched to any gene: 4. The CDR3 covers 13 residues. The CDR3 nucleotides are TGTGCCTGGAGTCCAACAGGGGGATACGAGCAGTACTTC. This codes for CAWSPTGGYEQYF.

This clonotype was seen a handful of times. The genes are TRBV3-1 and TRBJ2-5; D not resolved. Germline CDR1 LGHDT, CDR2 YNNKEL (reference sequence). CDR3 size: 16 residues. V lost 4 bases and J 2 bases, leaving 17 bases between the germline ends. CDR3 sequence reads: CASSRGGRWPQETQYF. CDR3 bases: TGTGCCAGCAGCCGAGGCGGTCGTTGGCCTCAAGAGACCCAGTACTTC.

This chain connects TRBV7-2 to TRBJ2-7; the D is unclear. This CDR3 spans 16 amino acids. Trimming left V 1 base short and J 0 bases short, with 13 bases between. Germline V gives CDR1 SGHTA, CDR2 FQGNSA. The CDR3 loop reads CASSLDPYDRSYEQYF. The DNA for the CDR3 is TGTGCCAGCAGCTTAGATCCCTACGACCGCTCCTACGAGCAGTACTTC.

V and J are TRBV15 and TRBJ2-3; possibly TRBD1 for D (5 bases). The V gene's germline CDR1 is LNHNV and CDR2 YYDKDF (reference sequence). Trimming cost V 8 bases and J 0 bases, with 12 bases left between them. CDR3 size: 14 residues. This chain's CDR3 is CATSSQGSTDTQYF. CDR3 nucleotide sequence: TGTGCCACCTCCTCCCAGGGTAGCACAGATACGCAGTATTTT.

This clonotype was counted between two and nine times. The chain carries TRBV29-1 and TRBJ2-1; D remains unclear. Trimming shortened V by 4 bases and J by 2 bases, and 15 bases separated the two germline ends. The CDR3 has 15 amino acids. From germline, CDR1 is SQVTM and CDR2 ANQGSEA. The CDR3 DNA reads as TGCAGCGTTGTTCCGGGCGGAAGGACCTACAATGAGCAGTTCTTC. This gives the protein CSVVPGGRTYNEQFF.

This clonotype was counted between two and nine times. The chain has TRBV12-3 or TRBV12-4 and TRBJ2-5, with D hard to call. This CDR3 contains 14 residues. V was shortened by 5 bases and J by 4 bases, with 14 bases between the two germline ends. The CDR3 nucleotides are TGTGCCAGCAGTCCGTGGACGCGAACAGAGACCCAGTACTTC. As protein: CASSPWTRTETQYF.

The chain has TRBV6-5 and TRBJ2-7; a weak D match, TRBD1 (6 bases). This CDR3 spans 15 amino acids. Germline V CDR1 and CDR2: MNHEY, SVGAGI. Trimming cost V 0 bases and J 2 bases, with 11 bases left between them. CDR3 region: CASSYSQGKTYEQYF. The CDR3 DNA reads as TGTGCCAGCAGTTACTCCCAGGGGAAGACCTACGAGCAGTACTTC.

This clonotype was seen a few times. This sequence joins TRBV5-1 and TRBJ2-7; D gene uncertain. Germline CDR1 is SGHRS and CDR2 is YFSETQ. The CDR3 covers 15 residues. V shed 0 bases and J shed 2 bases, with 12 bases lying between them. The CDR3 bases are TGCGCCAGCAGCTTGGGGGGAACAGCCCCCTACGAGCAGTACTTC. Its protein is CASSLGGTAPYEQYF.

The J gene is TRBJ2-7, the V gene TRBV5-1, with D perhaps TRBD2 (5 bases). Trimming removed 9 bases at V and 0 bases at J, with 22 bases between. The CDR3 length is 16 residues. CDR1 is SGHRS, CDR2 YFSETQ, per germline. The CDR3 DNA follows: TGCGCCACCAGAGTGGAAGGTCGAGCGGACTCCTACGAGCAGTACTTC. Amino acids: CATRVEGRADSYEQYF.

CDR3 residues: CASSDTTGVPYNEQFF. The CDR3 nucleotides are TGTGCCAGCAGTGACACCACGGGGGTTCCCTACAATGAGCAGTTCTTC. The chain uses TRBV25-1 and TRBJ2-1, with TRBD2 as a possible D gene (6 bases). Germline CDR1 MGHDK, CDR2 SYGVNS. The CDR3 covers 16 residues. Trimming took off 3 bases at V and 2 bases at J, with 14 bases between the two ends.

The chain links TRBV29-1 to TRBJ2-7, with D possibly matching TRBD2 (7 bases). V was clipped by 6 bases and J by 0 bases, with 15 bases between them. Germline V lookup: CDR1 SQVTM, CDR2 ANQGSEA. CDR3 size: 14 residues. CDR3 sequence: CSVAGARGSYEQYF. As DNA, the CDR3 is TGCAGCGTGGCGGGGGCCCGGGGCTCCTACGAGCAGTACTTC.

The chain employs TRBV5-1 and TRBJ2-7, with 12 positions matching TRBD2. Germline CDR1 SGHRS, CDR2 YFSETQ. Unmatched junction bases numbered 4, after V lost 0 bases and J lost 6 bases. The CDR3 runs to 15 residues. The CDR3, as DNA: TGCGCCAGCAGCTTGGTTCTAGCGGGAGGGTTCGAGCAGTACTTC. Translated: CASSLVLAGGFEQYF.

The V call is TRBV7-3, the J call TRBJ1-1, with D hard to call. This CDR3 has 13 amino acids. Germline assignment: CDR1 SGHTA and CDR2 FQGTGA. The V gene lost 3 bases and the J gene lost 1 base, with 6 bases spanning the gap. CDR3 region: CASSFDGNTEAFF. CDR3 nucleotides: TGTGCCAGCAGCTTCGACGGGAACACTGAAGCTTTCTTT.

The table lists this clonotype with a few counts. The rearrangement joins TRBV28 to TRBJ1-5; perhaps TRBD1 as D (5 bases). Germline V gene sequence: CDR1 MDHEN, CDR2 SYDVKM. Trimming shortened V by 8 bases and J by 5 bases, and 10 bases separated the two germline ends. The CDR3 has 12 amino acids. As DNA, the CDR3 is TGTGCCAGCGGCGGGGGTCATCAGCCCCAGCATTTT. It translates to CASGGGHQPQHF. The whole variable domain, remainder taken from reference TRBV28 and TRBJ1-5, is DVKVTQSSRYLVKRTGEKVFLECVQDMDHENMFWYRQDPGLGLRLIYFSYDVKMKEKGDIPEGYSVSREKKERFSLILESASTNQTSMYLCASGGGHQPQHFGDGTRLSIL.

This clonotype appeared a few times. The V gene is TRBV20-1, the J gene TRBJ1-2, with no clear D. Trimming took off 7 bases at V and 3 bases at J, with 12 bases between the two ends. In germline, CDR1 is DFQATT, CDR2 SNEGSKA (reference sequence). CDR3 length equals 12 residues. CDR3: CSDYSVYYGYTF. CDR3 nucleotide sequence: TGCAGTGATTACTCCGTGTACTATGGCTACACCTTC.

The J gene is TRBJ2-2, the V gene TRBV20-1; the D gene could be TRBD1 or TRBD2 (5 bases each). Germline V lookup: CDR1 DFQATT, CDR2 SNEGSKA (reference sequence). This CDR3 contains 15 residues. The V end was cut by 3 bases, the J end by 3 bases, with 14 bases between. CDR3 loop: CSARGPRGYTGELFF. The CDR3, as DNA: TGCAGTGCTAGGGGACCTAGAGGATACACCGGGGAGCTGTTTTTT.

This chain joins TRBV5-1 and TRBJ2-1; 7 bases are a match to TRBD1. The germline V gene encodes CDR1 SGHRS and CDR2 YFSETQ. CDR3 length: 16 residues. J lost 5 bases, V lost 2 bases, and 10 bases had no gene match. CDR3 coding DNA: TGCGCCAGCAGCTTAAGGGGGCGGGCCTTGGACAATGAGCAGTTCTTC. As protein: CASSLRGRALDNEQFF.

This clonotype occurred a few times. The chain uses TRBV5-1 and TRBJ2-2; D is ambiguous. The germline gives CDR1 SGHRS, CDR2 YFSETQ. V gave up 5 bases and J gave up 2 bases, with 10 bases separating them. The CDR3 length is 14 residues. As DNA, the CDR3 is TGCGCCAGCAGATCCTACGTAAACACCGGGGAGCTGTTTTTT. The encoded protein is CASRSYVNTGELFF. Using reference TRBV5-1 and TRBJ2-2 for the parts outside the CDR3, the full variable domain is KAGVTQTPRYLIKTRGQQVTLSCSPISGHRSVSWYQQTPGQGLQFLFEYFSETQRNKGNFPGRFSGRQFSNSRSEMNVSTLELGDSALYLCASRSYVNTGELFFGEGSRLTVL.

In this sample, this clonotype turned up a few times. The rearrangement links TRBV12-3 or TRBV12-4 to TRBJ2-4, with D tentatively TRBD1 or TRBD2 (5 bases each). Trimming took off 2 bases at V and 7 bases at J, with 9 bases between the two ends. This CDR3 has 13 amino acids. The CDR3 sequence is CASSLQGGNIQYF. CDR3 DNA: TGTGCCAGCAGTTTACAGGGCGGGAACATTCAGTACTTC.

The gene calls are TRBV19 and TRBJ2-1; 11 bases line up with TRBD2. After removal of 8 bases from V and 5 bases from J, the junction contained 5 bases not matched to a gene. Germline CDR1 LNHDA, CDR2 SQIVND (reference sequence). The CDR3 sequence is 14 residues long. The CDR3 bases are TGTGCCAGTTGCGGGACTAGCGGAGACAATGAGCAGTTCTTC. Its translation: CASCGTSGDNEQFF.

The V call is TRBV7-9, the J call TRBJ2-7; D is unresolved. The CDR3 sequence is 14 residues long. V dropped 2 bases and J dropped 2 bases, with 10 bases sitting between them. CDR1 SEHNR and CDR2 FQNEAQ come from the germline V gene (reference sequence). CDR3 protein: CASSLLGITYEQYF. CDR3 coding DNA: TGTGCCAGCAGCTTACTAGGGATAACCTACGAGCAGTACTTC.

V is TRBV4-1 and J is TRBJ2-7; no reliable D call. V shed 0 bases and J shed 3 bases, with 15 bases lying between them. Germline V gene sequence: CDR1 MGHRA, CDR2 YSYEKL. The CDR3 runs to 16 residues. In nucleotides, the CDR3 is TGCGCCAGCAGCCAAGAATGGTCCAGCCGTCACTACGAGCAGTACTTC. The encoded protein is CASSQEWSSRHYEQYF.